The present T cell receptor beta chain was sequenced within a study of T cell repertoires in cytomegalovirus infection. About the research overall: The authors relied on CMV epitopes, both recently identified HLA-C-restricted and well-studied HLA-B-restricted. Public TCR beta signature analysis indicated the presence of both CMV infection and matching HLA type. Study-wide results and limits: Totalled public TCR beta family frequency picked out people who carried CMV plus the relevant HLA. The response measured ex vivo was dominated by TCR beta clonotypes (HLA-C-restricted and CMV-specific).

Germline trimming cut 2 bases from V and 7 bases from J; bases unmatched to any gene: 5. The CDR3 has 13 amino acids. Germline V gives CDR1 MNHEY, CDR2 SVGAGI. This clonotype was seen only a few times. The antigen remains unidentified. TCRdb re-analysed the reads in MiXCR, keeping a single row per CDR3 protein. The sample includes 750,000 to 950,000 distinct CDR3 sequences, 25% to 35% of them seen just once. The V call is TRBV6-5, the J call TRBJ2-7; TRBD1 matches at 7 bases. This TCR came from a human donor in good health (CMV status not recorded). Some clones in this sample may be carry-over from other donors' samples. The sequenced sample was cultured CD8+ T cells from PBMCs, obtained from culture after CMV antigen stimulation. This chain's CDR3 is CASSYTQGDEQYF. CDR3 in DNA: TGTGCCAGCAGTTACACCCAGGGGGATGAGCAGTACTTC.